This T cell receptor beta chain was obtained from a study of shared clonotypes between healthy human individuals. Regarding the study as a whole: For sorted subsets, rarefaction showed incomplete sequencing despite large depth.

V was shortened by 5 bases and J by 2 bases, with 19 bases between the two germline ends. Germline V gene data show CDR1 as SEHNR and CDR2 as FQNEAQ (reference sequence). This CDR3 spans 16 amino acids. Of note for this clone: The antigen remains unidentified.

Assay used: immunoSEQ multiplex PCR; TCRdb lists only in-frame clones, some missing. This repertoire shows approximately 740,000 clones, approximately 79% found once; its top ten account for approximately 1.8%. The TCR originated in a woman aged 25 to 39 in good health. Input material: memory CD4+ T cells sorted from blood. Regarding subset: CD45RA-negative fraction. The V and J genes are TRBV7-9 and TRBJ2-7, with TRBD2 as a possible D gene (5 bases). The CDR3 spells CASSPPSGKAPYEQYF. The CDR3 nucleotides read TGTGCCAGCAGCCCCCCATCGGGAAAGGCCCCCTACGAGCAGTACTTC.